This paragraph reports one T cell receptor (beta chain). Its cognate antigen has yet to be identified. Nothing much larger sits one base from this clone, and base qualities are not available. Participants were included only if at least one PBMC sample before ART initiation and at least two post-ART samples were available. Treatment was received in the United States of America by all participants with HIV. Before DNA extraction, cryopreserved samples of about 0.9-11 million PBMC were thawed and washed. At the time of the earliest PBMC sample, participants with HIV were aged between roughly 20 and 55 years. PBMC samples from each participant spanned 1-4 timepoints before ART initiation and 2-8 timepoints after ART initiation, with a median of 7 samples. Serial HIV viral load, CD4+ T-cell count, ART history and demographic data were obtained for every participant. Using a Qiagen kit on a QIAcube, genomic DNA was extracted from unsorted PBMC, with samples processed in batches of 12.

This sample stems from a study of long-term antiretroviral therapy in people with HIV (dated by TCRdb to 2021 to 2024). Background on the whole study: The earliest samples were collected roughly a decade before the 2015 WHO recommendation for immediate ART, at a time when ART was usually postponed until CD4 counts fell. Among the 30 or so participants with HIV, eleven to twelve were female. A total of 192 cryopreserved PBMC samples were contributed to the cohort by 30 adults with confirmed HIV infection, with samples collected serially over a mean of around 6 years (range 1-12). A retrospective serial study tested whether ART initiation and durable HIV suppression were associated with changes in peripheral blood TRB repertoire composition and diversity. No cross-contamination during QIAcube processing was seen in test extractions of a monoclonal T-cell line run alongside a few dozen polyclonal samples.

What the research found in general, with its limitations: Because cell numbers in pre-ART samples were limited, unsorted PBMC were profiled instead of sorted CD4+ and CD8+ T cells. Because PBMC availability was limited, only the TCR beta chain was sequenced, with no alpha chain pairing. Starting ART was linked to a significant rise in TRB diversity, yet even with long-term ART the diversity remained significantly lower than in transplant donor controls. Expanded TRB clones identified before ART initiation dominated the repertoire at all time points, although this dominance fluctuated and declined in many PLHIV after ART. The samples span the years 2004 to 2017, and the ART regimens used at that time may not be as effective as current regimens. Inferences about post-ART repertoire changes were limited because no data were available on ART adherence, viral resistance or therapy changes. HIV repertoires had narrower CDR3 length ranges than controls, and the network structure suggested an antigen-experienced repertoire that shifted only slightly toward naive after ART.

Sequencing of the TRB variable region was done with the immunoSEQ hsTCRB v3.0 assay at survey level resolution. The targeted TRB sequencing depth was about 40,000-55,000 T-cell genomes per sample. TRB libraries were pooled and sequenced on an Illumina MiSeq using a v3 150-cycle kit. The published analysis was carried out like this. Analysis of repertoires was carried out in R inside a reproducible Nextflow workflow spanning QC, data transformation and analysis. LymphoSeq2, an R package for AIRR-Seq data exploration, was used to implement custom analyses. A handful of samples yielding fewer than 5000 total TRB sequences were excluded, leaving over 150 analyzed HIV repertoires. Among the approximately 180 HIV repertoires that were kept, approximately 61 were collected before ART initiation and some 130 were collected after ART initiation. Repertoires were downsampled to 5000 TRB nucleotide sequences, and summary statistics were averaged over 100 downsampling iterations. TRB sequences were retained for analysis only if CDR3 regions of at least seven amino acids were present. Diversity was assessed using a clonality score derived from Shannon entropy and using the Gini coefficient. In repertoire networks, the top 5000 CDR3 amino acid sequences were linked whenever an edit distance of one separated two sequences. GLIPH2 predicted antigen specificity groups and MHC restriction for TRB CDR3 amino acid sequences. Known CMV, EBV, HIV or tissue antigen associations were flagged by matching CDR3 amino acid sequences against VDJdb and McPAS-TCR. Pre-ART, post-ART and control groups were compared with Wilcoxon signed-rank tests and Holm-Bonferroni correction. The table comes from immuneACCESS by way of TCRdb, which keeps in-frame sequences with V and J called. Part of the clones is missing from these tables; in studies checked, under half for an unresolved V gene and the rest for unknown reasons. V and J calls and clone size are copied from that table; D and trimming were computed from the DNA. The sample profile shows 8,000 to 10,000 clones; about 81% of them were found once. Approximately 15% of the sample lies in the top ten.

The CDR1 and CDR2 encoded by the germline V gene are SGHTA and FQGNSA. The CDR3 runs 16 amino acids, cysteine and phenylalanine included. This entry keeps only the CDR3 DNA: 48 bases, framed from base 1. At the junction V is shortened by 3 bases and J by 9 bases, with 21 bases in between. The chain couples TRBV7-2 to TRBJ2-1; no confident D gene assignment can be made. The clonotype comes from a man aged 35 to 55 with HIV. The source was unsorted PBMCs, collected 0.7 years after starting antiretroviral therapy. CDR3 region: CASSFFRNGPLGEQFF. The base sequence is TGTGCCAGCAGCTTCTTTAGGAACGGGCCTCTCGGTGAGCAGTTCTTC. The variable domain in full, with residues beyond the CDR3 obtained from the reference TRBV7-2 and TRBJ2-1 genes, is GAGVSQSPSNKVTEKGKDVELRCDPISGHTALYWYRQSLGQGLEFLIYFQGNSAPDKSGLPSDRFSAERTGGSVSTLTIQRTQQEDSAVYLCASSFFRNGPLGEQFFGPGTRLTVL.